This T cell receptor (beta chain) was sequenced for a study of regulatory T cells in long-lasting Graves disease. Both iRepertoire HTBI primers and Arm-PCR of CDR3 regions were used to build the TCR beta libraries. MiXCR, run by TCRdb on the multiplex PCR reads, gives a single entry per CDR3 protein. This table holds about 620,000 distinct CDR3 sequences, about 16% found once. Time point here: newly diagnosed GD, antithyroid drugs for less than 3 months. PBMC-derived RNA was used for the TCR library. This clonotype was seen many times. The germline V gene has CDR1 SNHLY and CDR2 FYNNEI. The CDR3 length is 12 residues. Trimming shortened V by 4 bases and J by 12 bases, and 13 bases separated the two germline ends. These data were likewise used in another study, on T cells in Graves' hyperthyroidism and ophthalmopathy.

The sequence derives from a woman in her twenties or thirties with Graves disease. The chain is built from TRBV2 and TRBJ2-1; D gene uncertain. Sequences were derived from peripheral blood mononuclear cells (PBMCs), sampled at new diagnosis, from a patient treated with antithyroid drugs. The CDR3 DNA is TGTGCCAGCAGTGCTAGGCCCCCCGGGCAGTTCTTC. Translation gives CASSARPPGQFF.